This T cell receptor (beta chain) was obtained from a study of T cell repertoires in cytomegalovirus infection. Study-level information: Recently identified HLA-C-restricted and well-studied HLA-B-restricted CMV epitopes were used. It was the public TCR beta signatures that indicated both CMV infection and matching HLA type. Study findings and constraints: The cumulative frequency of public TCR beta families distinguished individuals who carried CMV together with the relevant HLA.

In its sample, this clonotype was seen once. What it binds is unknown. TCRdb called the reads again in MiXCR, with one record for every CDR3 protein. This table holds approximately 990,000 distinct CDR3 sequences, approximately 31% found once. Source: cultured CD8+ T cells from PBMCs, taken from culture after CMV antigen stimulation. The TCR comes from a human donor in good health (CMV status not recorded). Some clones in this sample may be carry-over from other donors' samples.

Written as DNA, the CDR3 is TGTGCCAGTACCTTCGGACGGGAGCAGTACTTC. This translates into CASTFGREQYF. The V and J genes are TRBV19 and TRBJ2-7; the D is unclear. This CDR3 has 11 residues. Trimming stripped 7 bases from V and 7 bases from J, with 11 bases between. CDR1 LNHDA and CDR2 SQIVND come from the germline V gene (reference sequence).